This TCR beta chain is from a study of CD8 T cells in ankylosing spondylitis. Findings and limits, study-wide: Among TCR beta sequences, a motif of eight highly homologous variants appeared characteristic of ankylosing spondylitis blood.

TCRdb analysed the 5' RACE reads with MiXCR anew, one entry per CDR3 protein. The data hold some 840,000 distinct CDR3 sequences, with about 12% observed a single time. On this clonotype: What it binds is unknown.

The TCR originated in a male donor with ankylosing spondylitis. Sample: blood, either unsorted or a sorted T cell fraction (not recorded which).

For the CDR3, the DNA is TGCGCCAGCAGCTTGGCTACAGGGCTTGAAAAACTGTTTTTT. Protein product: CASSLATGLEKLFF. J is TRBJ1-4 and V is TRBV5-1; possibly TRBD1 for D (6 bases). Germline values: CDR1 SGHRS, CDR2 YFSETQ. This CDR3 contains 14 residues. The V end was cut by 0 bases, the J end by 7 bases, with 10 bases between. The full variable domain, with the rest looked up from reference TRBV5-1 and TRBJ1-4, is KAGVTQTPRYLIKTRGQQVTLSCSPISGHRSVSWYQQTPGQGLQFLFEYFSETQRNKGNFPGRFSGRQFSNSRSEMNVSTLELGDSALYLCASSLATGLEKLFFGSGTQLSVL.